This T cell receptor (delta chain) was found in a study of gammadelta T cells in human blood (dated by TCRdb to about 2020). Library construction relied on RT-PCR. The sample was run on an Illumina MiSeq. Public reads were reanalyzed in TCRdb with CATT, and rows carrying the same DNA were merged afterwards. The sample table contains around 300 delta-chain clones; only one count was recorded for 35% to 50% of them. The top ten hold around 94% of the sample. Broader findings and caveats from the paper: According to the study, polyclonal expansion of innate gamma-delta T cells immediately after birth appeared to be driven by microbial exposure.

The V and J ends are trimmed by 2 bases and 0 bases, leaving 25 bases between them. CDR1 and CDR2, looked up from the germline V gene, are TSWWSYY and QGS. The CDR3 has 20 amino acids, counting the end cysteine and phenylalanine. CDR3 DNA is the only sequence kept; it has 60 bases, read in frame from the first base. This clone occurred a few times. Its binding antigen is unknown. The input lacks base qualities; no much larger clone sits a single base away. Material: non-Vgamma9Vdelta2 gamma-delta T cells from cord blood. The clonotype was recovered from a newborn. The rearranged chain carries TRDV1 and TRDJ1; no D gene is confidently identified. The nucleotide sequence is given as TGTGCTCTTGGGGAAAGGGTACTACGGCTGACGGGGCCATACACCGATAAACTCATCTTT. Its protein is CALGERVLRLTGPYTDKLIF.